The source of this T cell receptor beta chain is a study of preoperative IRX-2 immunotherapy in early breast cancer. Regarding treatment: preoperative locoregional IRX-2 cytokine immunotherapy. Samples came from a phase Ib trial of preoperative locoregional IRX-2 cytokine immunotherapy. The method was immunoSEQ multiplex PCR; TCRdb's version includes in-frame clones alone and lacks a portion of them. This sample has roughly 43,000 clones, with over 85% found just once. Trimming at V came to 3 bases and at J to 7 bases, leaving 6 bases not matched to a gene. Germline CDR1 and CDR2: MDHEN and SYDVKM. The CDR3 has 16 amino acids.

V and J are TRBV28 and TRBJ2-2; TRBD1 aligns across 12 bases. This receptor was obtained from a human donor with breast cancer. The sample consisted of tumor tissue, taken after IRX-2 immunotherapy. CDR3 amino acids: CASSLGGTGGFGELFF. DNA for the CDR3: TGTGCCAGCAGTTTGGGTGGGACAGGGGGCTTCGGGGAGCTGTTTTTT.